This section outlines one T cell receptor (beta chain) sequence together with its context. The sample originates from a study of blood T cell repertoires in COVID-19. J lost 8 bases, V lost 4 bases, and 9 bases had no gene match. This CDR3 comprises 14 residues. CDR1 is GTSNPN and CDR2 is SVGIG in the germline V gene (reference sequence). Per the original methods: The assay estimated nucleated cells by amplifying reference gene primers. TCRdb's table, derived via immunoSEQ multiplex PCR, lists solely in-frame clones and lacks some. The DNA gave D and trimming, while V, J and clone size come from that table. The repertoire has approximately 100,000 clones, nearly 90% of them found once; the top ten carry roughly 6.5%.

This sequence was found in an older woman with acute or convalescent COVID-19. The sequencing input was peripheral blood. V usage is TRBV30 and J usage is TRBJ2-7, with 12 positions matching TRBD1. The CDR3 protein is CAWTVTGTGGQQYF. CDR3 nucleotide sequence: TGTGCCTGGACTGTGACCGGGACAGGGGGCCAGCAGTACTTC.